This T cell receptor (beta chain) was sequenced for a study of blood T cell repertoires in COVID-19. CDR3 length equals 13 residues. Between the trimmed V and J ends, which lost 2 bases and 2 bases, there was a span of 6 bases. Germline loops: CDR1 MGHDK, CDR2 SYGVNS. Generated by immunoSEQ multiplex PCR, the TCRdb table keeps only in-frame clones and is missing some. The profile shows 80,000 or so clones, roughly four fifths of them singletons. Sequenced: peripheral blood. V is TRBV25-1 and J is TRBJ1-2; no clear D. This clonotype was sampled from an older man with acute or convalescent COVID-19. Here the CDR3 DNA reads TGTGCCAGCAGTGAACTGGGCAACTATGGCTACACCTTC. It is translated as CASSELGNYGYTF.